The clone carrying this T cell receptor beta chain was recorded many times. Via MiXCR, TCRdb re-called the 5' RACE reads, giving one row per CDR3 protein. The sample has about 410 distinct CDR3 sequences, roughly a sixth seen once; the top ten hold roughly 26%. This record belongs to a study of spatial heterogeneity in lung cancer. Study-level background: Averaged across combinations, each unique TCR and UMI pairing appeared more than ten times in raw reads, which were uncorrected.

Time point specified: sample taken at primary tumor resection. Untreated early-stage non-small cell lung cancer patients, around 70 in total, were the donors. The input material, whole RNA from tumor, nontumor lung or frozen PBMC, was sequenced unsorted. The material sequenced was normal lung tissue next to the tumor, taken at surgery. This receptor was obtained from a female donor with early-stage non-small cell lung cancer.

The CDR3 DNA reads as TGTGCCAGCAGCGAATTCACGGGACTAGCGGGCAATGAGCAGTTCTTC. It encodes CASSEFTGLAGNEQFF. The gene calls are TRBV14 and TRBJ2-1; 12 bases are a match to TRBD2. V was pared by 5 bases and J by 6 bases, with 8 bases of the junction left unmatched. The length of the CDR3 is 16 residues. Looked up from germline, CDR1 is SGHDN and CDR2 is FVKESK. The complete variable domain, with remaining parts taken from reference TRBV14 and TRBJ2-1, reads EAGVTQFPSHSVIEKGQTVTLRCDPISGHDNLYWYRRVMGKEIKFLLHFVKESKQDESGMPNNRFLAERTGGTYSTLKVQPAELEDSGVYFCASSEFTGLAGNEQFFGPGTRLTVL.